The next 23 T cell receptor beta chains were all read from a single sample in a study of cytotoxic CD8 clonotypes in ibrutinib-treated CLL. Generated by immunoSEQ multiplex PCR, the TCRdb table keeps only in-frame clones and is missing some. Of over 200,000 clones in the sample, more than 70% were seen once. The sequences come from PBMCs, collected after 12 months of ibrutinib treatment. These receptors all come from a human donor with chronic lymphocytic leukemia.

V is TRBV5-1 and J is TRBJ2-1; 8 bases line up with TRBD2. With 0 bases clipped from V and 7 bases from J, the junction kept 3 bases outside the gene matches. Germline CDR1 and CDR2: SGHRS and YFSETQ. The CDR3 length is 14 residues. The CDR3 protein is CASSLGPGGNEQFF. CDR3 in DNA: TGCGCCAGCAGCTTGGGCCCGGGAGGGAATGAGCAGTTCTTC.

The V and J genes are TRBV6-6 and TRBJ2-5, with TRBD2 as a possible D gene (5 bases). CDR1 and CDR2 from the germline V gene are MNHNY and SVGAGI (reference sequence). Trimming stripped 2 bases from V and 5 bases from J, with 15 bases between. The CDR3 extends over 15 amino acids. In DNA, the CDR3 is TGTGCCAGCAGTTACAGTGCGGGTCAAGGGGAGACCCAGTACTTC. Encoded protein: CASSYSAGQGETQYF.

V is TRBV6-1 and J is TRBJ2-5, with 8 bases fitting TRBD2. The germline gives CDR1 MNHNS, CDR2 SASEGT. This CDR3 is 15 amino acids long. V lost 6 bases to trimming and J lost 0 bases; unmatched junction nucleotides: 6. The CDR3 sequence is CASSSQREYQETQYF. The CDR3, as DNA: TGTGCCAGCAGCTCTCAGCGGGAGTACCAAGAGACCCAGTACTTC.

This clone was detected a few times. The chain recombines TRBV27 with TRBJ1-4; TRBD1 matches 7 bases. Germline-derived CDR1 and CDR2 are MNHEY and SMNVEV (reference sequence). V lost 0 bases, J lost 8 bases, and 3 bases stayed unmatched. CDR3 length: 14 residues. The CDR3 spells CASSLSGQREKLFF. The CDR3 coding sequence is TGTGCCAGCAGTTTATCGGGACAGCGGGAAAAACTGTTTTTT.

This clone appeared once. The rearrangement uses TRBV29-1 and TRBJ2-5; D not certain. Germline V lookup: CDR1 SQVTM, CDR2 ANQGSEA. Deletions cut 4 bases from V and 4 bases from J, with 16 bases between. This CDR3 region has 14 residues. The CDR3, as DNA: TGCAGCGTTGGGATGCTATCCGGGCGAGAGACCCAGTACTTC. It specifies CSVGMLSGRETQYF.

This chain uses TRBV5-6 with TRBJ2-5, with D possibly TRBD2 on 5 matching bases. Deletions cut 3 bases from V and 1 base from J, with 13 bases between. The germline gives CDR1 SGHDT, CDR2 YYEEEE. The CDR3 runs to 15 residues. In nucleotides, the CDR3 is TGTGCCAGCAGCTCTTACCGGGATTTCCAAGAGACCCAGTACTTC. Amino acid sequence: CASSSYRDFQETQYF.

V usage is TRBV10-1 and J usage is TRBJ2-1, with 7 nucleotides matching TRBD1. Looked up from germline, CDR1 is WNHNN and CDR2 is SYGVQD (reference sequence). The V gene end was trimmed by 10 bases and the J gene end by 4 bases; junction bases not matched to a gene: 10. The CDR3 sequence is 14 residues long. CDR3 amino acids: CATSRDRLYNEQFF. Written as DNA, the CDR3 is TGCGCCACATCCCGGGACAGATTGTACAATGAGCAGTTCTTC.

The V and J genes are TRBV18 and TRBJ1-1, with 7 bases aligning to TRBD1. The CDR3 has 16 amino acids. Per germline, CDR1 KGHSH and CDR2 LQKENI. J gave up 5 bases and V 2 bases, and 11 bases lay outside the gene matches. The CDR3 loop is CASSPGDSSLWTEAFF. In DNA, the CDR3 is TGTGCCAGCTCACCAGGGGACAGCTCTTTATGGACTGAAGCTTTCTTT.

The chain employs TRBV6-5 and TRBJ1-1; no definite D call. This CDR3 comprises 12 residues. In germline, CDR1 is MNHEY, CDR2 SVGAGI. Trimming shortened V by 5 bases and J by 2 bases, and 6 bases separated the two germline ends. The CDR3 DNA is TGTGCCAGCAGTCAAAGAAACACTGAAGCTTTCTTT. It translates to CASSQRNTEAFF.

J is TRBJ1-1 and V is TRBV10-3; weak D call: TRBD1 (5 bases). The CDR3 consists of 13 residues. Trimming pared 7 bases from V and 2 bases from J, leaving 11 bases between. Germline-derived CDR1 and CDR2 are ENHRY and SYGVKD. CDR3: CAINRDSNTEAFF. CDR3 in DNA: TGTGCCATCAACCGGGACTCCAACACTGAAGCTTTCTTT.

This clone was found a few times. This chain joins TRBV4-1 and TRBJ1-2; D perhaps matches TRBD1 (6 bases). Germline lookup yields CDR1 MGHRA and CDR2 YSYEKL. Trimming left V 4 bases short and J 6 bases short, with 12 bases between. The CDR3 is made up of 13 amino acids. The CDR3 loop is CASSPEGDHGYTF. CDR3 nucleotide sequence: TGCGCCAGCAGCCCAGAGGGGGATCATGGCTACACCTTC.

This clone was detected once. The chain is built from TRBV14 and TRBJ1-1; TRBD1 agrees at 8 bases. J was trimmed by 6 bases and V by 4 bases; bases with no gene match: 7. Germline loops: CDR1 SGHDN, CDR2 FVKESK. The CDR3 length is 14 residues. CDR3 in amino acids: CASSLTGGFAEAFF. In nucleotides, the CDR3 is TGTGCCAGCAGCCTAACAGGGGGATTCGCTGAAGCTTTCTTT.

This clone showed up just a few times. V gene TRBV21-1 combines with J gene TRBJ2-1; the table's TRBD2 call for D was not verified on the DNA. TRBV21-1 represents a pseudogene. CDR3 length equals 14 residues. CDR3 in DNA: TGTGCCAGCAACCGGGGACTGCCGTACAATGAGCAGTTCTTC. Translating it yields CASNRGLPYNEQFF.

The CDR3 sequence is CASKGSRAGELFF. In DNA, the CDR3 is TGTGCCAGCAAGGGTAGCAGGGCCGGGGAGCTGTTTTTT. This sequence joins TRBV27 and TRBJ2-2; D perhaps matches TRBD1 (5 bases). CDR3 length: 13 residues. V lost 7 bases to trimming and J lost 6 bases, with 12 bases between them. Germline CDR1 reads MNHEY; CDR2 reads SMNVEV (reference sequence).

The chain links TRBV5-1 to TRBJ2-7, with a weak D call TRBD1 (6 bases). CDR1 is SGHRS, CDR2 YFSETQ, per germline. The CDR3 totals 13 residues. Trimming removed 4 bases at V and 5 bases at J, with 13 bases between. CDR3: CASSRGHRDEQYF. CDR3 nucleotide sequence: TGCGCCAGCAGCCGGGGTCACAGGGACGAGCAGTACTTC.

Turning to this clone: Other DNA variants within this sample encode the same CDR3. The genes are TRBV27 and TRBJ2-2; a weak D match, TRBD1 (6 bases). Deletions cut 2 bases from V and 2 bases from J, with 12 bases between. The germline V gene has CDR1 MNHEY and CDR2 SMNVEV (reference sequence). The CDR3 loop spans 16 amino acids. The DNA for the CDR3 is TGTGCCAGCAGTTTAGTAGGGACACTCAACACCGGGGAGCTGTTTTTT. Translated, it gives CASSLVGTLNTGELFF.

V usage is TRBV5-6 and J usage is TRBJ2-1, with no clear D. V lost 1 base, J lost 0 bases, and 17 bases lay in between. Germline CDR1 reads SGHDT; CDR2 reads YYEEEE. This CDR3 has 18 amino acids. As DNA, the CDR3 is TGTGCCAGCAGCTTGATTAGGAGTCCCTTAAGCTCCTACAATGAGCAGTTCTTC. The encoded protein is CASSLIRSPLSSYNEQFF.

This chain joins TRBV2 and TRBJ2-7, with D perhaps matching TRBD2 (5 bases). The CDR3 is 14 residues long. V was pared by 8 bases and J by 2 bases, with 16 bases between. The germline gives CDR1 SNHLY, CDR2 FYNNEI. The CDR3 reads CASGSRPPTYEQYF. The CDR3 coding sequence is TGTGCCAGCGGGAGCCGTCCCCCTACCTACGAGCAGTACTTC.

The V gene is TRBV28, the J gene TRBJ2-7; no definite D call. Trimming shortened V by 3 bases and J by 6 bases, and 9 bases separated the two germline ends. CDR3 length: 12 residues. The germline V gene has CDR1 MDHEN and CDR2 SYDVKM. The CDR3 reads CASSFWAGEQYF. DNA of the CDR3: TGTGCCAGCAGTTTTTGGGCCGGCGAGCAGTACTTC.

This clone has a handful of counts. The DNA of the CDR3 is TGTGCCAGCAGCTTAGCGGGTCCGGCAGGGATAAAGTATGGCTACACCTTC. It is translated as CASSLAGPAGIKYGYTF. The J gene is TRBJ1-2, the V gene TRBV7-9; tentative D call: TRBD1 (5 bases). Germline V gene data show CDR1 as SEHNR and CDR2 as FQNEAQ (reference sequence). The germline V and J ends were trimmed by 0 bases and 5 bases, with 19 bases remaining between them. The CDR3 contains 17 residues.

The sample holds a few counts of this clone. V and J are TRBV21-1 and TRBJ2-7; TRBD2, the table's D call, was not compared with the DNA. TRBV21-1 is a recognized pseudogene. The CDR3 is 13 amino acids. CDR3 sequence: CASPQGLRREQYF. The CDR3 DNA reads as TGTGCCAGCCCCCAGGGACTCCGGCGCGAGCAGTACTTC.

On this clone itself: The junction does not match germline at one end; this may be a read error. The CDR3 DNA is TGTGCTAGCAGCGCCCATCCGACAGTGCTTTGGGCGACCCAGTACTTC. Its protein is CASSAHPTVLWATQYF. V gene TRBV7-7 combines with J gene TRBJ2-5; D is possibly TRBD1 (5 bases). Germline V gene data show CDR1 as SSHAT and CDR2 as FNYEAQ (reference sequence). The CDR3 is 16 residues long.

The chain couples TRBV21-1 to TRBJ1-5. TRBV21-1 is a pseudogene. This CDR3 region has 15 residues. CDR3 protein: CASREWDFSNQPQHF. Here the CDR3 DNA reads TGTGCCAGCAGAGAATGGGACTTTAGCAATCAGCCCCAGCATTTT.